These 27 T cell receptor beta chains originate from one sample sequenced in a study of control samples from healthy donors and cancer patients. Sequenced by immunoSEQ multiplex PCR; TCRdb stores in-frame clones only, minus some. The repertoire holds some 120,000 clones, with about 95% as singletons. Sequenced material: blood. The receptors were gathered from a man aged 25-45 years in good health.

The rearrangement links TRBV19 to TRBJ2-7; TRBD2 aligns across 8 bases. The V segment lost 4 bases and the J segment 1 base; nucleotides outside the gene matches: 0. The germline gives CDR1 LNHDA, CDR2 SQIVND (reference sequence). The CDR3 is 13 residues long. The CDR3 nucleotides are TGTGCCAGTAGTACTAGCGGGTCCTACGAGCAGTACTTC. The encoded protein is CASSTSGSYEQYF.

The V and J genes are TRBV29-1 and TRBJ1-1; possibly TRBD1 for D (5 bases). The CDR3 has 13 residues. Germline loops: CDR1 SQVTM, CDR2 ANQGSEA. Deletions cut 4 bases from V and 0 bases from J, with 9 bases between. CDR3 sequence: CSVVGGLNTEAFF. CDR3 coding DNA: TGCAGCGTTGTCGGGGGGTTGAACACTGAAGCTTTCTTT.

V is TRBV18 and J is TRBJ1-3; the D is unclear. CDR3 length: 13 amino acids. V lost 2 bases and J lost 1, with 3 bases in between. Germline-derived CDR1 and CDR2 are KGHSH and LQKENI. The CDR3 here is CASSPGSGNTIYF. CDR3 nucleotides: TGTGCCAGCTCACCAGGGTCTGGAAACACCATATATTTT.

A single count supports this clone. The rearrangement joins TRBV4-2 to TRBJ2-1; 8 nucleotides agree with TRBD1. The germline V gene has CDR1 LGHNA and CDR2 YNFKEQ. J was trimmed by 6 bases and V by 1 base; bases with no gene match: 11. This CDR3 comprises 17 residues. CDR3 coding DNA: TGTGCCAGCAGCCAAGTGCAGGGGGCCTATGGGTCCAATGAGCAGTTCTTC. This sequence encodes CASSQVQGAYGSNEQFF.

V and J are TRBV6-1 and TRBJ1-1; D call uncertain. Trimming left V 0 bases short and J 0 bases short, with 11 bases between. The CDR3 totals 16 residues. CDR1 MNHNS and CDR2 SASEGT come from the germline V gene. CDR3 sequence reads: CASSEALGLVNTEAFF. CDR3 nucleotide sequence: TGTGCCAGCAGTGAAGCGCTAGGTTTGGTGAACACTGAAGCTTTCTTT.

This clone occurred once. This chain connects TRBV21-1 to TRBJ1-2. TRBV21-1 is assigned pseudogene status. The CDR3 sequence is 11 residues long. The chain's CDR3 is CASYRGFGYTF. Written as DNA, the CDR3 is TGTGCCAGCTATCGGGGATTTGGCTACACCTTC.

The chain links TRBV30 to TRBJ1-1; 9 nucleotides agree with TRBD1. Losses at the gene ends were 3 bases for V and 9 bases for J; bases not matched to a gene: 2. This CDR3 spans 11 amino acids. Per the germline V gene, CDR1 is GTSNPN and CDR2 is SVGIG (reference sequence). The CDR3 region has the DNA TGTGCCTGGAGGGGGACAGGGAAAGCTTTCTTT. Protein sequence: CAWRGTGKAFF.

The chain employs TRBV7-9 and TRBJ2-5; 11 bases match TRBD1. The CDR3 is 15 amino acids. V trimming: 5 bases; J trimming: 5 bases; junction bases outside the gene matches: 7. CDR1 is SEHNR, CDR2 FQNEAQ, per germline (reference sequence). As DNA, the CDR3 is TGTGCCAGCAGCGCCCGGACAGGGGGCTGGGAGACCCAGTACTTC. It is translated as CASSARTGGWETQYF.

The sample holds one count of this clone. The chain combines TRBV5-1 with TRBJ2-2; D is uncertain. Germline V gene lookup returns CDR1 SGHRS and CDR2 YFSETQ. V dropped 0 bases and J dropped 6 bases, with 9 bases sitting between them. CDR3 length: 14 amino acids. CDR3 protein: CASSLGLGPGELFF. CDR3 sequence (DNA): TGCGCCAGCAGCTTGGGCCTCGGTCCCGGGGAGCTGTTTTTT.

The rearrangement uses TRBV20-1 and TRBJ1-1; D possibly corresponds to TRBD1 (5 bases). This CDR3 region has 11 residues. Germline CDR1 and CDR2: DFQATT and SNEGSKA (reference sequence). V lost 6 bases, J lost 4 bases, and 9 bases lay in between. Here the CDR3 reads CSAGGGTEAFF. For the CDR3, the DNA is TGCAGTGCGGGGGGAGGCACTGAAGCTTTCTTT.

This clone has just one count. V and J are TRBV15 and TRBJ1-1; D is perhaps TRBD1 (6 bases). The CDR3 is 16 amino acids. The germline gives CDR1 LNHNV, CDR2 YYDKDF (reference sequence). Trimming left V 0 bases short and J 2 bases short, with 13 bases between. CDR3 sequence (DNA): TGTGCCACCAGCAGAGACGTTGACAGGCCTAACACTGAAGCTTTCTTT. Its translation is CATSRDVDRPNTEAFF.

V and J are TRBV28 and TRBJ1-4; no definite D call. The CDR3 sequence is 14 residues long. The germline CDR1 and CDR2 sequences are MDHEN and SYDVKM. V shed 3 bases and J shed 5 bases, with 10 bases lying between them. CDR3 DNA sequence: TGTGCCAGCAGTTTGGGCCCGAGGAATGAAAAACTGTTTTTT. Amino acid sequence: CASSLGPRNEKLFF. Full variable domain (missing parts from reference TRBV28 and TRBJ1-4): DVKVTQSSRYLVKRTGEKVFLECVQDMDHENMFWYRQDPGLGLRLIYFSYDVKMKEKGDIPEGYSVSREKKERFSLILESASTNQTSMYLCASSLGPRNEKLFFGSGTQLSVL.

This clone turned up a few times. V gene TRBV5-5 combines with J gene TRBJ1-1; D is undetermined. The germline CDR1 and CDR2 sequences are SGHKS and YYEKEE (reference sequence). V lost 0 bases and J lost 4, with 7 bases in between. This CDR3 has 13 residues. The CDR3 loop is CASSLEGGTEAFF. DNA for the CDR3: TGTGCCAGCAGCTTGGAGGGCGGCACTGAAGCTTTCTTT.

The V call is TRBV6-2 or TRBV6-3, the J call TRBJ1-4; D is unresolved. The germline V and J ends were trimmed by 2 bases and 8 bases, with 9 bases remaining between them. This CDR3 has 13 amino acids. Germline V gene lookup returns CDR1 MNHEY and CDR2 SVGEGT. The CDR3 here is CASSYPPNEKLFF. DNA of the CDR3: TGTGCCAGCAGTTACCCGCCGAACGAAAAACTGTTTTTT.

The chain carries TRBV19 and TRBJ2-3, with TRBD2 identical over 10 bases. The CDR3 is made up of 16 amino acids. The V gene's germline CDR1 is LNHDA and CDR2 SQIVND (reference sequence). J gave up 0 bases and V 4 bases, and 4 bases lay outside the gene matches. The CDR3: CASSTGLAFSTDTQYF. Written as DNA, the CDR3 is TGTGCCAGTAGTACGGGACTAGCGTTTAGCACAGATACGCAGTATTTT.

The V call is TRBV4-3, the J call TRBJ1-4; D might be TRBD1 (5 bases). The V gene lost 0 bases and the J gene lost 6 bases, with 17 bases spanning the gap. This CDR3 is 17 amino acids long. Germline CDR1 is LGHNA and CDR2 is YSLEER. The CDR3 DNA reads as TGCGCCAGCAGCCAAGACAGCTTAAGGGGACGGGATGAAAAACTGTTTTTT. Translating it yields CASSQDSLRGRDEKLFF.

This chain connects TRBV29-1 to TRBJ2-7, with TRBD1 matching over 8 bases. This CDR3 comprises 12 residues. V shed 4 bases and J 6 bases; nucleotides not matched to a gene: 5. The germline CDR1 and CDR2 sequences are SQVTM and ANQGSEA. For the CDR3, the DNA is TGCAGCGTTGGGCAGGGGGCTTTCGAGCAGTACTTC. It encodes CSVGQGAFEQYF.

The V gene is TRBV4-3, the J gene TRBJ1-3; D is ambiguous. The germline V gene has CDR1 LGHNA and CDR2 YSLEER. CDR3 length equals 14 residues. The V end lost 1 base, the J end lost 4 bases, and 8 bases lay between the germline ends. The CDR3 loop reads CASSQGTEGNTIYF. The CDR3 nucleotides are TGCGCCAGCAGCCAAGGGACGGAGGGAAACACCATATATTTT.

The chain employs TRBV29-1 and TRBJ1-1; D gene uncertain. CDR3 length: 12 amino acids. The germline CDR1 and CDR2 sequences are SQVTM and ANQGSEA. V was clipped by 4 bases and J by 7 bases, with 13 bases between them. CDR3 sequence: CSVVRPGFEAFF. The CDR3 DNA sequence: TGCAGCGTTGTGCGACCGGGATTTGAAGCTTTCTTT.

The table lists this clone with a count of one. The J gene is TRBJ1-4, the V gene TRBV6-2 or TRBV6-3; TRBD1 might be the D (5 bases). The V gene's germline CDR1 is MNHEY and CDR2 SVGEGT. The CDR3 runs to 15 residues. The V end was cut by 2 bases, the J end by 0 bases, with 7 bases between. The CDR3: CASSYRQSTNEKLFF. The CDR3 nucleotides are TGTGCCAGCAGTTACCGACAGTCAACTAATGAAAAACTGTTTTTT.

Notes on this clone: One end of the junction is discordant with germline, which a read error may explain. The V call is TRBV7-7, the J call TRBJ2-1; possibly TRBD2 for D (7 bases). Germline CDR1 reads SSHAT; CDR2 reads FNYEAQ (reference sequence). The CDR3 length is 16 residues. In DNA form, the CDR3 reads TGTGCTAGCAGCTTACAGGCGGGGGCTTCCTACAATGAGCAGTTCTTC. Translation: CASSLQAGASYNEQFF.

The rearrangement uses TRBV7-9 and TRBJ2-3; D tentatively reads TRBD1 or TRBD2 (5 bases each). The CDR3 runs 16 residues. Trimming took 3 bases from V and 3 from J, leaving 16 bases between them. Germline V gene data show CDR1 as SEHNR and CDR2 as FQNEAQ (reference sequence). In DNA, the CDR3 is TGTGCCAGCAGCTTTTTGTGGGTAGGGGAGACAGATACGCAGTATTTT. This encodes CASSFLWVGETDTQYF.

The chain couples TRBV11-3 to TRBJ2-7, with D possibly matching TRBD1 (5 bases). Trimming took 5 bases from V and 3 from J, leaving 11 bases between them. From germline, CDR1 is SGHNT and CDR2 YENEEA. The CDR3 covers 13 residues. CDR3 amino acids: CASSRTPNYEQYF. CDR3 coding DNA: TGTGCCAGCAGCCGGACACCTAACTACGAGCAGTACTTC.

The DNA of the CDR3 is TGTGCCAGCAGCTTAGTGGCGTCAGACTTTTACAATGAGCAGTTCTTC. Its protein is CASSLVASDFYNEQFF. The chain uses TRBV7-2 and TRBJ2-1; D uncertain. CDR1 and CDR2 from the germline V gene are SGHTA and FQGNSA. The CDR3 is 16 residues long. Trimming left V 1 base short and J 4 bases short, with 14 bases between.

The rearrangement joins TRBV19 to TRBJ1-6; no reliable D call. Germline-derived CDR1 and CDR2 are LNHDA and SQIVND (reference sequence). V dropped 8 bases and J dropped 0 bases, with 14 bases sitting between them. This CDR3 region has 16 residues. This CDR3 is CASGDNLYSYNSPLHF. In DNA form, the CDR3 reads TGTGCCAGTGGAGACAACCTCTACTCCTATAATTCACCCCTCCACTTT.

The chain couples TRBV19 to TRBJ1-5; D is perhaps TRBD1 (5 bases). From germline, CDR1 is LNHDA and CDR2 SQIVND (reference sequence). V was clipped by 5 bases and J by 9 bases, with 11 bases between them. This CDR3 region has 12 residues. The CDR3 reads CASSSDSRPQHF. Here the CDR3 DNA reads TGTGCCAGTAGTTCCGACAGCCGGCCCCAGCATTTT.

V gene TRBV6-5 combines with J gene TRBJ2-7; D may be TRBD1 (6 bases). The CDR3 consists of 15 residues. The V end was cut by 7 bases, the J end by 2 bases, with 18 bases between. Looked up from germline, CDR1 is MNHEY and CDR2 is SVGAGI. The chain's CDR3 is CASTRTRDMTYEQYF. Here the CDR3 DNA reads TGTGCCAGCACCAGAACCCGGGACATGACCTACGAGCAGTACTTC.